This TCR beta chain emerged from a study of blood T cell repertoires in COVID-19. Assay used: immunoSEQ multiplex PCR; TCRdb lists only in-frame clones, some missing. The table shows around 450,000 clones, with roughly 87% occurring only once. Sample: PBMCs or T cells enriched from blood (not recorded which). This TCR was sampled from a man aged 18 to 29 who had recovered from COVID-19.

The CDR3 DNA sequence: TGTGCCAGTAGTATAGGGCCCGGGCAGCCCCAGCATTTT. It translates to CASSIGPGQPQHF. The V gene is TRBV19, the J gene TRBJ1-5, with D uncertain. From germline, CDR1 is LNHDA and CDR2 SQIVND (reference sequence). V lost 1 base and J lost 7, with 8 bases in between. The CDR3 runs 13 residues.